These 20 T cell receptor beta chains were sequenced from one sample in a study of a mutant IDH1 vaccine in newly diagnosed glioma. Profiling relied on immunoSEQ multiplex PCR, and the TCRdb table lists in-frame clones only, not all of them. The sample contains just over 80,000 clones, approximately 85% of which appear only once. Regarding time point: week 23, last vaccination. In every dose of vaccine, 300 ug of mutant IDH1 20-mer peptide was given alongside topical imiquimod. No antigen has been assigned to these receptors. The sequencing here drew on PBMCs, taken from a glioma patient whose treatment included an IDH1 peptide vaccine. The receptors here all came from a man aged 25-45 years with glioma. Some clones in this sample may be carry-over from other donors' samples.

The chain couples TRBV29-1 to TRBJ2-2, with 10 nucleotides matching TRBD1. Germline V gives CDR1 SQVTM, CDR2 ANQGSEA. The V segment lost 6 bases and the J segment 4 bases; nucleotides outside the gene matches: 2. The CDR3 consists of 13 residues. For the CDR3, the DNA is TGCAGCGTGACAGGGGGCCTCACCGGGGAGCTGTTTTTT. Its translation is CSVTGGLTGELFF.

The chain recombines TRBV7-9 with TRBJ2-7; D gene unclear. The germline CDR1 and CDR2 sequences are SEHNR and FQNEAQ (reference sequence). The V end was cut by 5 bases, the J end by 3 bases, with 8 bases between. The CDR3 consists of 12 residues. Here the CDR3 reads CASSATGYEQYF. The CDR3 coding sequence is TGTGCCAGCAGCGCCACGGGCTACGAGCAGTACTTC.

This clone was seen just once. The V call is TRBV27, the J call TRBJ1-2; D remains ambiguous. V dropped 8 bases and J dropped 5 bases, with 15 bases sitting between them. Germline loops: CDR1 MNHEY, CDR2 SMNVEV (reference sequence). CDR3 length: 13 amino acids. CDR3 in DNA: TGTGCCAGCGCTGGAGGCCGTAGGTATGGCTACACCTTC. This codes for CASAGGRRYGYTF.

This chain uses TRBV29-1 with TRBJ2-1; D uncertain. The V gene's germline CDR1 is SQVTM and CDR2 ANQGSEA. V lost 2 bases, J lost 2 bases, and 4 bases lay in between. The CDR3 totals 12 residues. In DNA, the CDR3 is TGCAGCGTTGAAAGGGCCTACAATGAGCAGTTCTTC. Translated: CSVERAYNEQFF.

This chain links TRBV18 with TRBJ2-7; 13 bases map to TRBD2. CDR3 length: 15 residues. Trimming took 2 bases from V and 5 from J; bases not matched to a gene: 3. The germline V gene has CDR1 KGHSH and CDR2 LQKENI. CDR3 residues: CASSPGLAGDHEQYF. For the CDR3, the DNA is TGTGCCAGCTCACCAGGACTAGCGGGGGACCACGAGCAGTACTTC.

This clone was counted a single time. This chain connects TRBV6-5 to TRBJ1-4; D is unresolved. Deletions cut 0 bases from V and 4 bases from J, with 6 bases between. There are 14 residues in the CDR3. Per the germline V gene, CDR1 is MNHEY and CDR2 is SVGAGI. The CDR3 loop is CASSYSRGNEKLFF. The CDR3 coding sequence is TGTGCCAGCAGTTACTCGCGTGGTAATGAAAAACTGTTTTTT.

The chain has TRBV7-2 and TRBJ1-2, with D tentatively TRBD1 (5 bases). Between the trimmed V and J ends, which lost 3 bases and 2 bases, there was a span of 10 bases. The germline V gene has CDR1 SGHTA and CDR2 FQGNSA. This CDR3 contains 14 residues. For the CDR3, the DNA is TGTGCCAGCAGCTTGGCAGGGTCGAACTATGGCTACACCTTC. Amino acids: CASSLAGSNYGYTF.

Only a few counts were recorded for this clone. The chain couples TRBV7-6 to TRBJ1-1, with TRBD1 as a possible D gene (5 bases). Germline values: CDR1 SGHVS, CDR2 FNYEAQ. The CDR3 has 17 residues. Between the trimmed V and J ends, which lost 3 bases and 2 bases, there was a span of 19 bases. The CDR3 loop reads CASSLRTSPRANTEAFF. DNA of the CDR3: TGTGCCAGCAGCTTGAGGACATCTCCGAGGGCTAACACTGAAGCTTTCTTT.

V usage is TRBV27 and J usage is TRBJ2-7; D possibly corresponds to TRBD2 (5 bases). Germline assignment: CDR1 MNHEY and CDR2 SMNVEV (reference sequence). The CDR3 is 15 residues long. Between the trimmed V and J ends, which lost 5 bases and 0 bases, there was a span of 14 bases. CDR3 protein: CASSISLAYSYEQYF. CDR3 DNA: TGTGCCAGCAGTATTAGCCTAGCCTACTCCTACGAGCAGTACTTC.

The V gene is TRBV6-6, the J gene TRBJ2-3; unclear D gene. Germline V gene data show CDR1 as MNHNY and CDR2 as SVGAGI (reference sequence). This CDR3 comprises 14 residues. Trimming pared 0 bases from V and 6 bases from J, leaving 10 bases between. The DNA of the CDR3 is TGTGCCAGCAGTTACTCGAGCAGAACTGATACGCAGTATTTT. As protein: CASSYSSRTDTQYF.

The CDR3 nucleotides read TGCGCCAGCAGCCCCAGGGAGGAGAATTCACCCCTCCACTTT. Encoded protein: CASSPREENSPLHF. This rearrangement joins TRBV5-1 to TRBJ1-6; perhaps TRBD1 as D (5 bases). Germline V CDR1 and CDR2: SGHRS, YFSETQ. The CDR3 has 14 residues. V was shortened by 4 bases and J by 7 bases, with 12 bases between the two germline ends.

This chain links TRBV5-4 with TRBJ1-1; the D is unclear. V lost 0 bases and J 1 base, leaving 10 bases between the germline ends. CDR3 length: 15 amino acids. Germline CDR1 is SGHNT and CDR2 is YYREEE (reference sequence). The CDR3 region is CASSLGTSPNTEAFF. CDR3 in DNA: TGTGCCAGCAGCTTGGGAACGAGTCCGAACACTGAAGCTTTCTTT.

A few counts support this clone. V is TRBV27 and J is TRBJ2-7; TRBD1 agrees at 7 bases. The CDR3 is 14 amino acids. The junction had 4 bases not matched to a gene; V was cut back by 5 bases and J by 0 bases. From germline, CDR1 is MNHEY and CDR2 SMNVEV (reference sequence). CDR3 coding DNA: TGTGCCAGCAGTATGACAGGGCACTCCTACGAGCAGTACTTC. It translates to CASSMTGHSYEQYF.

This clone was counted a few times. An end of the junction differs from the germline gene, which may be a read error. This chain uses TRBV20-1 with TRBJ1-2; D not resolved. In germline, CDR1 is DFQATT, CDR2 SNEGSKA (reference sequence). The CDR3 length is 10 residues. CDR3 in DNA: TGCAGTGCCTTTAACAATGGCTACACCTTC. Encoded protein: CSAFNNGYTF.

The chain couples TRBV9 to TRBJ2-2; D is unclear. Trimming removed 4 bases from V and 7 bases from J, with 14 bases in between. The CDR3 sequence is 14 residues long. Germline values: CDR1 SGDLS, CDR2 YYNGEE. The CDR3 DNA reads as TGTGCCAGCAGCCCCCCTTCGAGCATCGGGGAGCTGTTTTTT. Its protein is CASSPPSSIGELFF.

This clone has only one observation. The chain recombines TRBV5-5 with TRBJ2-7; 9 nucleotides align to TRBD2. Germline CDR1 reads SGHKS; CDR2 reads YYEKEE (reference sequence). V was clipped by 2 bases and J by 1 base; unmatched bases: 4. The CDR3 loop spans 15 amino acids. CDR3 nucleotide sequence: TGTGCCAGCAGCTTCGGCGGGGGGGCATCCTACGAGCAGTACTTC. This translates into CASSFGGGASYEQYF.

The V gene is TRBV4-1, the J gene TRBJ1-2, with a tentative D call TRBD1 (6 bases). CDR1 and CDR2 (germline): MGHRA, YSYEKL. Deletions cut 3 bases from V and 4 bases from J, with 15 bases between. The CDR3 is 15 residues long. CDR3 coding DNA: TGCGCCAGCAGCCACCCTGGGGGGGCTAGCTATGGCTACACCTTC. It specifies CASSHPGGASYGYTF.

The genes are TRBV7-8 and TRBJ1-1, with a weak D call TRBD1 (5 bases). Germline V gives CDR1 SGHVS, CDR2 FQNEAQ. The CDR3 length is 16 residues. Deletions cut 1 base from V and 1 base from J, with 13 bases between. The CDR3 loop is CASSLGGGVTNTEAFF. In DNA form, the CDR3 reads TGTGCCAGCAGCTTAGGCGGGGGGGTAACGAACACTGAAGCTTTCTTT.

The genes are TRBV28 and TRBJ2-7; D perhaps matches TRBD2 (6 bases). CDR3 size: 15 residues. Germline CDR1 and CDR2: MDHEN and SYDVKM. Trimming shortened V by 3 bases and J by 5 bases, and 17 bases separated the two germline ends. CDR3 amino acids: CASSFTGAGPDEQYF. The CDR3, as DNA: TGTGCCAGCAGTTTCACGGGAGCAGGGCCTGACGAGCAGTACTTC. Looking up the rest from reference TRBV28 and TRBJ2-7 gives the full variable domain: DVKVTQSSRYLVKRTGEKVFLECVQDMDHENMFWYRQDPGLGLRLIYFSYDVKMKEKGDIPEGYSVSREKKERFSLILESASTNQTSMYLCASSFTGAGPDEQYFGPGTRLTVT.

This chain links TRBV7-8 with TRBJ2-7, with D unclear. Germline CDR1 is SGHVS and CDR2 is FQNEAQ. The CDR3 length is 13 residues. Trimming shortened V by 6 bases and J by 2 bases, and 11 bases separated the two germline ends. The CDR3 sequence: CASSPLQAYEQYF. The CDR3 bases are TGTGCCAGCAGTCCGCTACAAGCCTACGAGCAGTACTTC.